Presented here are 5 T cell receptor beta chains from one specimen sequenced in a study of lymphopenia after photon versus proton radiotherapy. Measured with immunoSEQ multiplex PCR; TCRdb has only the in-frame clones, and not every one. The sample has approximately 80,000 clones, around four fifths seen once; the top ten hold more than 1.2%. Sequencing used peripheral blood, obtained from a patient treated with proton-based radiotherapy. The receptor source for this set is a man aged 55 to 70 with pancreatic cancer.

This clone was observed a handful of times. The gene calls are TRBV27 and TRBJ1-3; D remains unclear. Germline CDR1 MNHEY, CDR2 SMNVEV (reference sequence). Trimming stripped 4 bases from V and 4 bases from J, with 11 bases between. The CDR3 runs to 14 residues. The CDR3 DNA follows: TGTGCCAGCAGTTCCCCTCAGAGGGGAAACACCATATATTTT. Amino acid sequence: CASSSPQRGNTIYF.

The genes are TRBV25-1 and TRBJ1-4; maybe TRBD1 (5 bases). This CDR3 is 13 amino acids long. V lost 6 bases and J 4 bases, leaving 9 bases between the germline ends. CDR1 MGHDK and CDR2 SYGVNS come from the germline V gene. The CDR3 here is CASRGQINEKLFF. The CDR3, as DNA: TGTGCCAGCAGGGGGCAGATTAATGAAAAACTGTTTTTT.

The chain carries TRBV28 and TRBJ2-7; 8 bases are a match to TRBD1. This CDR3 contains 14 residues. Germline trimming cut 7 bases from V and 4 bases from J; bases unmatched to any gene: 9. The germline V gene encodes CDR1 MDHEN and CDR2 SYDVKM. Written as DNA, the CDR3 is TGTGCCAGCACCGGACAGGGAAGGGGGTACGAGCAGTACTTC. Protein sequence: CASTGQGRGYEQYF.

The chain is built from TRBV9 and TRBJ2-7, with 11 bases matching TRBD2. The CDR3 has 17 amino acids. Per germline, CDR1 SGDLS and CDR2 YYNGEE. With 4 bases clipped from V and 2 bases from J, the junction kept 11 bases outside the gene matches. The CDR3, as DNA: TGTGCCAGCAGCCCTAGGGGGTCACTAGCGGGAGCCTACGAGCAGTACTTC. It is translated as CASSPRGSLAGAYEQYF.

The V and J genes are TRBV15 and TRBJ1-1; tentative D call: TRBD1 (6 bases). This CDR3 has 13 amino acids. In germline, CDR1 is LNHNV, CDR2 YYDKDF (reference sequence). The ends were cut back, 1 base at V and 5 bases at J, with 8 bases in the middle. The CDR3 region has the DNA TGTGCCACCAGCAGAGGGACAGAGACTGAAGCTTTCTTT. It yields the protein CATSRGTETEAFF.